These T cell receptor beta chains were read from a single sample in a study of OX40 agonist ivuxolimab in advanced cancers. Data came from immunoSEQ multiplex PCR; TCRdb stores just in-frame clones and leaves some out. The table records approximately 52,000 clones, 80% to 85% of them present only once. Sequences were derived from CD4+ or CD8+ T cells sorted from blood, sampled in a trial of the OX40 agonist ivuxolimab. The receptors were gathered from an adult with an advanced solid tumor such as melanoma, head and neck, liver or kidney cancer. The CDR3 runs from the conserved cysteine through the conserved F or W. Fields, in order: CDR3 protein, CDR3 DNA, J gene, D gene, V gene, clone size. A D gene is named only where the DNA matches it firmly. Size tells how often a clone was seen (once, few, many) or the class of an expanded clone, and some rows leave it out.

CDR3aa: CASSPGPDYEQYF
CDR3nt: TGTGCCAGCAGCCCTGGACCCGACTACGAGCAGTACTTC
j_gene: TRBJ2-7
d_gene: .
v_gene: TRBV7-3
abundance: .

CDR3aa: CASSFSGVSYEQYF
CDR3nt: TGTGCCAGCAGCTTTAGCGGGGTCTCCTACGAGCAGTACTTC
j_gene: TRBJ2-7
d_gene: TRBD2
v_gene: TRBV5-4
abundance: .

CDR3aa: CASSPAAAYEQYF
CDR3nt: TGTGCCAGCTCACCGGCGGCCGCCTACGAGCAGTACTTC
j_gene: TRBJ2-7
d_gene: .
v_gene: TRBV18
abundance: .

CDR3aa: CASSATGGTRGEQFF
CDR3nt: TGTGCCAGCAGTGCCACGGGCGGTACTAGGGGTGAGCAGTTCTTC
j_gene: TRBJ2-1
d_gene: .
v_gene: TRBV6-1
abundance: .

CDR3aa: CAWSVQGANEKLFF
CDR3nt: TGTGCCTGGAGTGTCCAGGGGGCGAATGAAAAACTGTTTTTT
j_gene: TRBJ1-4
d_gene: TRBD1
v_gene: TRBV30
abundance: .

CDR3aa: CASSLTGARAGATQYF
CDR3nt: TGTGCCAGCAGCTTAACGGGGGCCAGGGCGGGGGCGACCCAGTACTTC
j_gene: TRBJ2-5
d_gene: .
v_gene: TRBV7-8
abundance: .

CDR3aa: CASSLGASLYGYTF
CDR3nt: TGTGCCAGCAGCTTGGGGGCAAGCCTCTATGGCTACACCTTC
j_gene: TRBJ1-2
d_gene: .
v_gene: TRBV5-5
abundance: .

CDR3aa: CASSLNGAGQVVGDTQYF
CDR3nt: TGTGCCAGCAGCTTAAATGGAGCGGGCCAGGTTGTCGGAGATACGCAGTATTTT
j_gene: TRBJ2-3
d_gene: .
v_gene: TRBV7-2
abundance: .

CDR3aa: CASSQDSLSGANVLTF
CDR3nt: TGTGCCAGCAGCCAAGATAGCCTCTCTGGGGCCAACGTCCTGACTTTC
j_gene: TRBJ2-6
d_gene: .
v_gene: TRBV4-2
abundance: .

CDR3aa: CASGQWGSEAFF
CDR3nt: TGTGCCAGCGGACAATGGGGTTCTGAAGCTTTCTTT
j_gene: TRBJ1-1
d_gene: .
v_gene: TRBV28
abundance: once

CDR3aa: CASSPLGGGHYGYTF
CDR3nt: TGTGCCAGCTCACCCCTCGGAGGGGGCCACTATGGCTACACCTTC
j_gene: TRBJ1-2
d_gene: TRBD1
v_gene: TRBV18
abundance: .

CDR3aa: CASSSPQESYGYTF
CDR3nt: TGTGCCAGCAGTTCACCACAGGAATCCTATGGCTACACCTTC
j_gene: TRBJ1-2
d_gene: .
v_gene: TRBV28
abundance: once

CDR3aa: CASSENRFEQETQYF
CDR3nt: TGTGCCAGCAGTGAGAATAGGTTCGAACAAGAGACCCAGTACTTC
j_gene: TRBJ2-5
d_gene: .
v_gene: TRBV25-1
abundance: .

CDR3aa: CASSLDSGVPKGAQYF
CDR3nt: TGCGCCAGCAGCTTGGATAGCGGGGTTCCGAAGGGGGCCCAGTACTTC
j_gene: TRBJ2-5
d_gene: TRBD2
v_gene: TRBV5-1
abundance: .

CDR3aa: CASSDGFVDGYTF
CDR3nt: TGTGCCAGCAGTGATGGGTTCGTCGATGGCTACACCTTC
j_gene: TRBJ1-2
d_gene: .
v_gene: TRBV25-1
abundance: .

CDR3aa: CASSDNIGSYNEQFF
CDR3nt: TGTGCCAGCAGTGACAACATCGGCTCCTACAATGAGCAGTTCTTC
j_gene: TRBJ2-1
d_gene: .
v_gene: TRBV6-6
abundance: .

CDR3aa: CASSPDGLSSPLHF
CDR3nt: TGTGCCAGCAGTCCGGACGGGTTAAGTTCACCCCTCCACTTT
j_gene: TRBJ1-6
d_gene: .
v_gene: TRBV6-6
abundance: .

CDR3aa: CASGTGGGLPYEQYF
CDR3nt: TGTGCCAGTGGGACCGGGGGGGGCCTGCCCTACGAGCAGTACTTC
j_gene: TRBJ2-7
d_gene: TRBD2
v_gene: TRBV19
abundance: .

CDR3aa: CASSSWRENTDTQYF
CDR3nt: TGTGCCAGCAGCTCATGGAGGGAAAACACAGATACGCAGTATTTT
j_gene: TRBJ2-3
d_gene: .
v_gene: TRBV28
abundance: .

CDR3aa: CASSQEEGSSLMNTEAFF
CDR3nt: TGTGCCAGCAGCCAAGAAGAGGGGTCTTCCCTTATGAACACTGAAGCTTTCTTT
j_gene: TRBJ1-1
d_gene: .
v_gene: TRBV14
abundance: .

CDR3aa: CASSLETGSYNSPLHF
CDR3nt: TGCGCCAGCAGCTTGGAGACAGGCTCCTATAATTCACCCCTCCACTTT
j_gene: TRBJ1-6
d_gene: .
v_gene: TRBV5-1
abundance: once

CDR3aa: CAAGQSDQPQHF
CDR3nt: TGTGCCGCGGGGCAGTCTGATCAGCCCCAGCATTTT
j_gene: TRBJ1-5
d_gene: .
v_gene: TRBV6-9
abundance: .

CDR3aa: CASSLQEPTVDEQYF
CDR3nt: TGTGCCAGCAGCCTTCAGGAGCCCACAGTTGACGAGCAGTACTTC
j_gene: TRBJ2-7
d_gene: .
v_gene: TRBV11-1
abundance: .

CDR3aa: CASSLTGAGYTEAFF
CDR3nt: TGTGCCAGCAGCTTGACAGGGGCAGGTTACACTGAAGCTTTCTTT
j_gene: TRBJ1-1
d_gene: TRBD1
v_gene: TRBV11-2
abundance: .

CDR3aa: CASSLPYTEAFF
CDR3nt: TGTGCCAGCAGCTTACCTTACACTGAAGCTTTCTTT
j_gene: TRBJ1-1
d_gene: .
v_gene: TRBV13
abundance: .

CDR3aa: CASSYPDRGNYGYTF
CDR3nt: TGTGCCAGCAGTTACCCCGACAGAGGCAACTATGGCTACACCTTC
j_gene: TRBJ1-2
d_gene: .
v_gene: TRBV6-6
abundance: .

CDR3aa: CASSLVLAGVNIQYF
CDR3nt: TGTGCCAGCAGCTTGGTCCTAGCGGGGGTAAACATTCAGTACTTC
j_gene: TRBJ2-4
d_gene: TRBD2
v_gene: TRBV5-6
abundance: .

CDR3aa: CASSPLGSGANVLTF
CDR3nt: TGTGCCAGCAGCCCTCTTGGGTCTGGGGCCAACGTCCTGACTTTC
j_gene: TRBJ2-6
d_gene: .
v_gene: TRBV11-3
abundance: .

CDR3aa: CASSLREGGSLYNEQFF
CDR3nt: TGTGCCAGCAGCCTCAGGGAGGGCGGGAGTCTCTACAATGAGCAGTTCTTC
j_gene: TRBJ2-1
d_gene: TRBD2
v_gene: TRBV7-9
abundance: .

CDR3aa: CASSFRGGELFF
CDR3nt: TGTGCCAGCAGCTTCAGGGGTGGAGAGCTGTTTTTT
j_gene: TRBJ2-2
d_gene: .
v_gene: TRBV11-3
abundance: once

CDR3aa: CASSLTRYNEQFF
CDR3nt: TGCGCCAGCAGCTTGACACGGTACAATGAGCAGTTCTTC
j_gene: TRBJ2-1
d_gene: .
v_gene: TRBV5-1
abundance: few

CDR3aa: CSVRRADEQYF
CDR3nt: TGCAGTGTTCGCAGGGCCGACGAGCAGTACTTC
j_gene: TRBJ2-7
d_gene: .
v_gene: TRBV20-1
abundance: .

CDR3aa: CASSPLGGDTEAFF
CDR3nt: TGTGCCAGCAGCCCCCTGGGGGGGGACACTGAAGCTTTCTTT
j_gene: TRBJ1-1
d_gene: .
v_gene: TRBV13
abundance: .

CDR3aa: CASSLEYEQYF
CDR3nt: TGTGCCAGCAGCTTGGAGTACGAGCAGTACTTC
j_gene: TRBJ2-7
d_gene: .
v_gene: TRBV5-8
abundance: .

CDR3aa: CASSPYPRHSESNYGYTF
CDR3nt: TGTGCCAGCTCACCATATCCTAGACACAGTGAATCTAACTATGGCTACACCTTC
j_gene: TRBJ1-2
d_gene: .
v_gene: TRBV18
abundance: .

CDR3aa: CASSPGGTNIQYF
CDR3nt: TGTGCCAGCAGCCCGGGGGGTACAAACATTCAGTACTTC
j_gene: TRBJ2-4
d_gene: TRBD2
v_gene: TRBV28
abundance: .

CDR3aa: CASFDRGSTDTQYF
CDR3nt: TGTGCCAGCTTTGACAGGGGCAGCACAGATACGCAGTATTTT
j_gene: TRBJ2-3
d_gene: TRBD1
v_gene: TRBV18
abundance: .

CDR3aa: CASSWQGKKYEQYF
CDR3nt: TGTGCCAGCAGTTGGCAGGGGAAGAAATACGAGCAGTACTTC
j_gene: TRBJ2-7
d_gene: .
v_gene: TRBV6-5
abundance: .

CDR3aa: CASSVEQGLSPLHF
CDR3nt: TGTGCCAGCAGCGTAGAACAGGGGCTCTCACCCCTCCACTTT
j_gene: TRBJ1-6
d_gene: TRBD1
v_gene: TRBV9
abundance: .

CDR3aa: CASSAAGTAVAGELFF
CDR3nt: TGTGCCAGCAGCGCAGCCGGGACAGCCGTTGCCGGGGAGCTGTTTTTT
j_gene: TRBJ2-2
d_gene: TRBD1
v_gene: TRBV7-3
abundance: .

CDR3aa: CASSLFTDTQYF
CDR3nt: TGTGCCAGCAGCTTATTCACAGATACGCAGTATTTT
j_gene: TRBJ2-3
d_gene: .
v_gene: TRBV11-3
abundance: once

CDR3aa: CASTVEGTVYGYTF
CDR3nt: TGTGCCAGTACCGTCGAGGGCACCGTCTATGGCTACACCTTC
j_gene: TRBJ1-2
d_gene: .
v_gene: TRBV19
abundance: .

CDR3aa: CASSSHYGGRSDTQYF
CDR3nt: TGCGCCAGCAGCTCACACTACGGGGGGCGGTCGGATACGCAGTATTTT
j_gene: TRBJ2-3
d_gene: .
v_gene: TRBV5-1
abundance: .

CDR3aa: CAISESNKLERGGNTGELFF
CDR3nt: TGTGCCATCAGTGAGTCGAATAAACTGGAGCGGGGGGGCAACACCGGGGAGCTGTTTTTT
j_gene: TRBJ2-2
d_gene: TRBD2
v_gene: TRBV10-3
abundance: .

CDR3aa: CASSSGLSIGLNEKLFF
CDR3nt: TGTGCCAGCAGCTCAGGGCTCTCTATCGGGCTTAATGAAAAACTGTTTTTT
j_gene: TRBJ1-4
d_gene: .
v_gene: TRBV14
abundance: .

CDR3aa: CASSQQGLAAYEQYF
CDR3nt: TGTGCCAGCAGCCAACAAGGACTAGCGGCCTACGAGCAGTACTTC
j_gene: TRBJ2-7
d_gene: TRBD2
v_gene: TRBV4-2
abundance: .

CDR3aa: CASSKGIVDAGNTIYF
CDR3nt: TGTGCCAGCAGTAAGGGGATAGTCGACGCTGGAAACACCATATATTTT
j_gene: TRBJ1-3
d_gene: .
v_gene: TRBV6-6
abundance: once